This passage covers 4 T cell receptor beta chains from one sample sequenced in a study of regulatory T cells in long-lasting Graves disease. Indicated time point: newly diagnosed GD, antithyroid drugs for less than 3 months. PBMC RNA served as the TCR library source. In building TCR beta libraries, iRepertoire HTBI primers were used together with Arm-PCR of CDR3 regions. TCRdb re-derived calls from the multiplex PCR reads in MiXCR, one entry per CDR3 protein. Seen here are around 250,000 distinct CDR3 sequences, roughly 18% observed once, and the top ten hold 12% to 15%. The same specimen was also included in a second study, on T cells in Graves' hyperthyroidism and ophthalmopathy.

Material: peripheral blood mononuclear cells (PBMCs), obtained at new diagnosis, from a patient treated with antithyroid drugs. The source is a woman aged 25 to 39 with Graves disease.

This clonotype was recorded only once. This could be a read error, since a much larger clone is one nucleotide away. This chain connects TRBV20-1 to TRBJ1-1; D is ambiguous. Per germline, CDR1 DFQATT and CDR2 SNEGSKA (reference sequence). The CDR3 spans 12 residues. As DNA, the CDR3 is TGCAGTGCTAGGGGGAGGAACACTGAAGCTTCCTTT. Translation gives CSARGRNTEASF.

A few counts support this clonotype. The chain combines TRBV4-2 with TRBJ2-1, with 9 bases that match TRBD2. This CDR3 is 16 amino acids long. CDR1 is LGHNA and CDR2 is YNFKEQ in the germline V gene. J was trimmed by 7 bases and V by 0 bases; bases with no gene match: 7. The CDR3: CASSQDPGTSLNEQFF. DNA of the CDR3: TGTGCCAGCAGCCAAGATCCCGGGACTAGCCTTAATGAGCAGTTCTTC.

The CDR3, as DNA: TGTGCCATCAGGGGGGACACTACCACCGGGGAGCTGTTTTTT. It is translated as CAIRGDTTTGELFF. V and J are TRBV10-3 and TRBJ2-2; D might be TRBD1 (6 bases). Germline V gene lookup returns CDR1 ENHRY and CDR2 SYGVKD. CDR3 length: 14 residues. Trimming removed 6 bases from V and 4 bases from J, with 12 bases in between.

This clonotype was seen many times. The chain joins TRBV28 to TRBJ1-1; no firm D call. V gave up 2 bases and J gave up 0 bases, with 10 bases separating them. The CDR3 totals 15 residues. Germline lookup yields CDR1 MDHEN and CDR2 SYDVKM. Here the CDR3 reads CASSLTDAVNTEAFF. DNA for the CDR3: TGTGCCAGCAGTTTAACCGACGCAGTGAACACTGAAGCTTTCTTT.